Reported below is one TCR beta chain. Patients showing uncontrolled infection, other autoimmune disease, pregnancy or lactation were ineligible. These data are taken from a study of T cells in Graves' hyperthyroidism and ophthalmopathy. What was amplified from RNA transcripts were TCR beta CDR3 regions. A first-round RT-PCR of the TCR CDR3 used the HTBI primer set. MiXCR, applied by TCRdb to the multiplex PCR reads, yields one record per CDR3 protein. The table includes over 250,000 distinct CDR3 sequences, about 25% detected once. Trimming left V 5 bases short and J 2 bases short, with 15 bases between. The CDR3 length is 15 residues. The V gene's germline CDR1 is SEHNR and CDR2 FQNEAQ (reference sequence).

The chain combines TRBV7-9 with TRBJ1-1, with D unclear. The TCR originated in a man aged 35-49 years with Graves' hyperthyroidism that later progressed to Graves' ophthalmopathy. The sequenced material came from blood. CDR3 loop: CASSTQQLKNTEAFF. The CDR3 DNA is TGTGCCAGCAGCACCCAACAGCTGAAAAACACTGAAGCTTTCTTT.